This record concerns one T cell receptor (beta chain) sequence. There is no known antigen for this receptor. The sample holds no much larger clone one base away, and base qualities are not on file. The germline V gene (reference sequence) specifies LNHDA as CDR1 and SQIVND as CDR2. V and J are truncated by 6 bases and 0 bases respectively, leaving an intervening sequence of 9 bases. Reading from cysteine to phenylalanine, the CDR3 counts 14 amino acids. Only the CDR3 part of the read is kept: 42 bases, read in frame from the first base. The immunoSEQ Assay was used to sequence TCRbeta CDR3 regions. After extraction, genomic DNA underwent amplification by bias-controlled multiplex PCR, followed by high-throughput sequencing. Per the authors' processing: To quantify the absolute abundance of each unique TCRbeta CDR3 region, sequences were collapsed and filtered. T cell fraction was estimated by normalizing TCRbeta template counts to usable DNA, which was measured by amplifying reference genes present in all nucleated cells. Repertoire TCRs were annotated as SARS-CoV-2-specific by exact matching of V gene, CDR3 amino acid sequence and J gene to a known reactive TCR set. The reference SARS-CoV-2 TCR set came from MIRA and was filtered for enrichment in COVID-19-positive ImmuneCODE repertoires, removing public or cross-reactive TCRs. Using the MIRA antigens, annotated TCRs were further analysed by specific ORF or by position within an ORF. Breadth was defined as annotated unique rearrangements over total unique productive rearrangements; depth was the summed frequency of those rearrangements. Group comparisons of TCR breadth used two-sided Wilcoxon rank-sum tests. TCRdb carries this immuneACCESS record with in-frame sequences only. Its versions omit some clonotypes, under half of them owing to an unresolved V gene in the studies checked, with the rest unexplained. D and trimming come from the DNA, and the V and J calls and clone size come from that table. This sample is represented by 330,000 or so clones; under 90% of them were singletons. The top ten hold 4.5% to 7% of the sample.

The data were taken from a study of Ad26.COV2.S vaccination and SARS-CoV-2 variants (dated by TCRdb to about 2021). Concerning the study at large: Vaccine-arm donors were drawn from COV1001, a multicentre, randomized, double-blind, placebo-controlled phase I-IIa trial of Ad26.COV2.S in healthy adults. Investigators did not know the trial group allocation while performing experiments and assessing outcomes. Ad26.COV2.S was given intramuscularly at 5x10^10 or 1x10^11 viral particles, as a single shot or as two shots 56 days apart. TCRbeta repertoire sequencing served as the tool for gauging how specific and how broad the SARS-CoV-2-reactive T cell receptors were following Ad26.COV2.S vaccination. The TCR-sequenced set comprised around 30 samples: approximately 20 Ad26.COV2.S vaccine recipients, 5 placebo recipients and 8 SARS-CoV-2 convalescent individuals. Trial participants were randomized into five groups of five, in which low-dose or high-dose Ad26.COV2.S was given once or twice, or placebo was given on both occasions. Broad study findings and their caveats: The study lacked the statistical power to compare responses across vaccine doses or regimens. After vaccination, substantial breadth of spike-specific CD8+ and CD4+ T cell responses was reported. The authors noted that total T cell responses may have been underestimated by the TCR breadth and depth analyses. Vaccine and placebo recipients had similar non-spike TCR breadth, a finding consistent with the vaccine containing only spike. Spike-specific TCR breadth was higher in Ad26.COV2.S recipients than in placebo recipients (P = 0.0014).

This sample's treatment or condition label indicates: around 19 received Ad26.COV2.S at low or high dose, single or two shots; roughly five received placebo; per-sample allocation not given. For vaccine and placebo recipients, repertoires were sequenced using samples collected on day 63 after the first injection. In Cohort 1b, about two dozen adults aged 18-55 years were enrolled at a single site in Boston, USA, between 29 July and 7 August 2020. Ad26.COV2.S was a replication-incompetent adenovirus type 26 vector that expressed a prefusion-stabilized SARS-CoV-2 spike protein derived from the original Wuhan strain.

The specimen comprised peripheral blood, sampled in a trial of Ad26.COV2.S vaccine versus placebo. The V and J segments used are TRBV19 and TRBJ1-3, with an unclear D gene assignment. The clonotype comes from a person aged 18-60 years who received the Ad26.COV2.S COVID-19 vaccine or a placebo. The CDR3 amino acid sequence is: CASSLGISGNTIYF. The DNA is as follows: TGTGCCAGTAGCCTCGGGATCTCTGGAAACACCATATATTTT. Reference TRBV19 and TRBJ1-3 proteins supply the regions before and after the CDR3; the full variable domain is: DGGITQSPKYLFRKEGQNVTLSCEQNLNHDAMYWYRQDPGQGLRLIYYSQIVNDFQKGDIAEGYSVSREKKESFPLTVTSAQKNPTAFYLCASSLGISGNTIYFGEGSWLTVV.